This T cell receptor (beta chain) was identified during a study of identical twins. cDNA molecules carried unique molecular identifiers, and template switching added a universal primer site. One entry per CDR3 protein results from TCRdb running MiXCR on the 5' RACE reads. The table records fewer than 550,000 distinct CDR3 sequences, approximately 14% of them present only once. Trimming at V came to 0 bases and at J to 2 bases, leaving 5 bases not matched to a gene. The germline CDR1 and CDR2 sequences are SGHRS and YFSETQ. The CDR3 extends over 16 amino acids. General observations from the study: Rather than following the same donors, the conclusions depended on cross-sectional statistical analysis.

This clonotype has ten or more counts. Its antigen remains unknown. These data also formed part of another study, on yellow fever vaccine responses in identical twins.

Sequences were obtained from CD4+ T cells sorted from blood. V and J are TRBV5-1 and TRBJ2-3; 8 nucleotides align to TRBD2. The origin of this receptor is a woman aged 18-30 years in good health. Here the CDR3 reads CASSLESSGFTDTQYF. The CDR3 DNA follows: TGCGCCAGCAGCTTGGAGTCTAGCGGGTTCACAGATACGCAGTATTTT.